The 19 T cell receptor beta chains listed next were all sequenced from one sample in a study of blood T cell repertoires in COVID-19. The assay was immunoSEQ multiplex PCR, and TCRdb's table has in-frame clones only and misses some. The sample lists hundreds of thousands of clones, 87% seen once, with less than 2.5% in the top ten. The sequenced sample was PBMCs or T cells enriched from blood (not recorded which). The receptors stem from a man aged 40-49 years in a cohort exposed to, infected with or recovered from COVID-19 (not recorded which).

This clone was seen more than once but under ten times. J is TRBJ1-3 and V is TRBV28; 8 nucleotides match TRBD1. V trimming: 7 bases; J trimming: 0 bases; junction bases outside the gene matches: 8. This CDR3 has 16 amino acids. From germline, CDR1 is MDHEN and CDR2 SYDVKM. CDR3 residues: CASNRQGSSSGNTIYF. As DNA, the CDR3 is TGTGCCAGCAATAGACAGGGGTCGAGCTCTGGAAACACCATATATTTT.

The chain employs TRBV28 and TRBJ1-5, with 8 bases identical to TRBD1. CDR1 is MDHEN and CDR2 is SYDVKM in the germline V gene. V gave up 2 bases and J gave up 4 bases; unmatched junction bases: 7. The CDR3 loop spans 16 amino acids. CDR3 nucleotide sequence: TGTGCCAGCAGTTTACTACCGGGACAGGCGAATCAGCCCCAGCATTTT. It encodes CASSLLPGQANQPQHF.

The CDR3 nucleotides read TGTGCCAGCAGCTTAGATGGACAGGTGGATAATTCACCCCTCCACTTT. This encodes CASSLDGQVDNSPLHF. This sequence joins TRBV11-2 and TRBJ1-6; TRBD1 agrees at 7 bases. This CDR3 comprises 16 residues. The V gene's germline CDR1 is SGHAT and CDR2 FQNNGV. V lost 0 bases, J lost 5 bases, and 4 bases stayed unmatched.

The genes are TRBV29-1 and TRBJ1-2; TRBD1 agrees at 7 bases. Trimming removed 0 bases from V and 8 bases from J; junction bases left unmatched: 6. Germline CDR1 and CDR2: SQVTM and ANQGSEA. The CDR3 is 13 amino acids. The CDR3 region has the DNA TGCAGCGTTGAAGAGCCAGGGGGTCGGGGCTACACCTTC. Translating it yields CSVEEPGGRGYTF.

This chain joins TRBV25-1 and TRBJ2-7; 7 bases are a match to TRBD2. The CDR3 runs 14 residues. V shed 6 bases and J 0 bases; nucleotides not matched to a gene: 5. CDR1 is MGHDK and CDR2 is SYGVNS in the germline V gene. This CDR3 reads CASRKGGSSYEQYF. Here the CDR3 DNA reads TGTGCCAGCAGAAAGGGAGGGAGCTCCTACGAGCAGTACTTC.

The chain links TRBV5-1 to TRBJ1-3, with D maybe TRBD1 (5 bases). This CDR3 is 13 amino acids long. Trimming cost V 4 bases and J 2 bases, with 7 bases left between them. Germline V gene data show CDR1 as SGHRS and CDR2 as YFSETQ. The CDR3 reads CASSRTPGNTIYF. Here the CDR3 DNA reads TGCGCCAGCAGCCGGACACCTGGAAACACCATATATTTT.

Only a few counts were recorded for this clone. The chain combines TRBV28 with TRBJ1-5, with 9 bases fitting TRBD1. Germline values: CDR1 MDHEN, CDR2 SYDVKM. The CDR3 extends over 14 amino acids. Trimming cost V 6 bases and J 2 bases; bases outside gene matches: 2. CDR3 loop: CASRRQGGNQPQHF. The CDR3 nucleotides read TGTGCCAGCAGACGACAGGGGGGCAATCAGCCCCAGCATTTT.

The chain links TRBV6-1 to TRBJ1-2; 7 bases match TRBD1. With 3 bases clipped from V and 7 bases from J, the junction kept 5 bases outside the gene matches. This CDR3 spans 13 amino acids. Germline CDR1 MNHNS, CDR2 SASEGT. The CDR3 nucleotides read TGTGCCAGCAGTGACAGGGGGGAAGGTGGCTACACCTTC. This codes for CASSDRGEGGYTF.

This chain connects TRBV28 to TRBJ1-2, with no clear D. Per germline, CDR1 MDHEN and CDR2 SYDVKM. The CDR3 has 14 residues. Deletions cut 3 bases from V and 4 bases from J, with 12 bases between. The CDR3 region is CASSFSTRGYGYTF. The CDR3 coding sequence is TGTGCCAGCAGTTTCAGTACCCGCGGCTATGGCTACACCTTC.

The J gene is TRBJ1-2, the V gene TRBV4-2; no definite D call. In germline, CDR1 is LGHNA, CDR2 YNFKEQ. There are 14 residues in the CDR3. V lost 0 bases to trimming and J lost 2 bases, with 7 bases between them. The CDR3 is CASSQDRSNYGYTF. The CDR3 DNA sequence: TGTGCCAGCAGCCAAGATAGGAGCAACTATGGCTACACCTTC.

V usage is TRBV29-1 and J usage is TRBJ2-3; TRBD2 matches at 9 bases. Germline assignment: CDR1 SQVTM and CDR2 ANQGSEA. CDR3 length: 14 amino acids. Trimming cost V 4 bases and J 4 bases; bases outside gene matches: 6. CDR3 coding DNA: TGCAGCGTTGCGAACAGCGGGAGGTCAGATACGCAGTATTTT. This translates into CSVANSGRSDTQYF.

The chain employs TRBV7-9 and TRBJ2-2; TRBD1 might be the D (6 bases). Trimming took off 5 bases at V and 4 bases at J, with 11 bases between the two ends. Germline V gives CDR1 SEHNR, CDR2 FQNEAQ (reference sequence). The CDR3 is 14 residues long. CDR3 residues: CASSPGQSTGELFF. CDR3 DNA sequence: TGTGCCAGCAGCCCTGGACAGAGCACCGGGGAGCTGTTTTTT.

The genes are TRBV6-5 and TRBJ1-1; the match to TRBD1 covers 11 bases. Germline V gives CDR1 MNHEY, CDR2 SVGAGI. Losses at the gene ends were 6 bases for V and 11 bases for J; bases not matched to a gene: 8. CDR3 length: 13 residues. CDR3 sequence: CASRSPGQGDAFF. The CDR3, as DNA: TGTGCCAGCAGATCCCCGGGACAGGGGGACGCTTTCTTT.

Only a few counts were recorded for this clone. The chain carries TRBV30 and TRBJ2-7; D perhaps matches TRBD2 (5 bases). The CDR3 totals 11 residues. Trimming pared 5 bases from V and 3 bases from J, leaving 8 bases between. Germline V gene data show CDR1 as GTSNPN and CDR2 as SVGIG (reference sequence). Here the CDR3 reads CAWGLLYEQYF. CDR3 coding DNA: TGTGCCTGGGGACTCCTCTACGAGCAGTACTTC.

This clone was observed a few times. The chain employs TRBV30 and TRBJ2-7; weak D call: TRBD1 (6 bases). CDR3 size: 14 residues. Germline CDR1 and CDR2: GTSNPN and SVGIG (reference sequence). Trimming pared 0 bases from V and 2 bases from J, leaving 11 bases between. The CDR3 DNA sequence: TGTGCCTGGAGTGTCAACAGGGTAACCTACGAGCAGTACTTC. It yields the protein CAWSVNRVTYEQYF.

The V and J genes are TRBV3-1 (or the pseudogene TRBV3-2) and TRBJ2-1; TRBD2 is a possible D gene (5 bases). The length of the CDR3 is 15 residues. Germline V CDR1 and CDR2: LGHDT, YNNKEL (reference sequence). Trimming took off 1 base at V and 8 bases at J, with 15 bases between the two ends. CDR3 amino acids: CASSQGADLTDEQFF. CDR3 sequence (DNA): TGTGCCAGCAGCCAAGGGGCGGACTTGACCGATGAGCAGTTCTTC.

This sequence joins TRBV5-1 and TRBJ2-5; the D is unclear. The CDR3 is 14 amino acids. The germline V gene has CDR1 SGHRS and CDR2 YFSETQ. Trimming stripped 4 bases from V and 5 bases from J, with 15 bases between. The CDR3 coding sequence is TGCGCCAGCAGCCCCTCTCTGCCCAGGGAGACCCAGTACTTC. Translating gives CASSPSLPRETQYF. The full variable domain, rest sourced from reference TRBV5-1 and TRBJ2-5, is KAGVTQTPRYLIKTRGQQVTLSCSPISGHRSVSWYQQTPGQGLQFLFEYFSETQRNKGNFPGRFSGRQFSNSRSEMNVSTLELGDSALYLCASSPSLPRETQYFGPGTRLLVL.

This chain links TRBV4-2 with TRBJ2-7; 7 nucleotides match TRBD2. V dropped 0 bases and J dropped 1; count of bases not matched to a gene: 6. CDR1 and CDR2 (germline): LGHNA, YNFKEQ. This CDR3 region has 16 residues. CDR3 DNA sequence: TGTGCCAGCAGCCAAGAGTGGTCTAGCGGTTCCTACGAGCAGTACTTC. Its protein product is CASSQEWSSGSYEQYF.

This clone came up once. The chain joins TRBV5-4 to TRBJ2-3; 10 bases line up with TRBD2. Germline V CDR1 and CDR2: SGHNT, YYREEE (reference sequence). The CDR3 length is 17 residues. V trimming: 2 bases; J trimming: 4 bases; junction bases outside the gene matches: 10. The CDR3 here is CASSLALAGAGADTQYF. CDR3 bases: TGTGCCAGCAGCTTAGCGCTAGCGGGAGCGGGCGCAGATACGCAGTATTTT.